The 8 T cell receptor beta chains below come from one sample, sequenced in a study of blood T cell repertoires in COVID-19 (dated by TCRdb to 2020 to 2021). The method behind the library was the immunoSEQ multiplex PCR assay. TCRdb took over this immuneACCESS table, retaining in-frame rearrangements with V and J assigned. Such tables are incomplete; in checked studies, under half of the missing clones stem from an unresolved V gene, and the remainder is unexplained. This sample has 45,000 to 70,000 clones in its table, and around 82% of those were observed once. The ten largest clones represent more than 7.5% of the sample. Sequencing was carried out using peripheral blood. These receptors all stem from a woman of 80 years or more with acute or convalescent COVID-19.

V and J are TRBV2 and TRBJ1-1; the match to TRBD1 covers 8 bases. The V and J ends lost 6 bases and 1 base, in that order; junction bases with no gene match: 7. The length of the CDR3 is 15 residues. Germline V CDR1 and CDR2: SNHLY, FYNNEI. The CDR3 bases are TGTGCCAGCAGAAGCGACAGGGGAGAGAACACTGAAGCTTTCTTT. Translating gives CASRSDRGENTEAFF.

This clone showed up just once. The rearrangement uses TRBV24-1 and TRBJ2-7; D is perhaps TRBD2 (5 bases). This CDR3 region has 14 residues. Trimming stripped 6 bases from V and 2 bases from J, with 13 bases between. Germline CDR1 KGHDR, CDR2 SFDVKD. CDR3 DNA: TGTGCCACCAGTCCAACGGGAACGGCCTACGAGCAGTACTTC. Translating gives CATSPTGTAYEQYF.

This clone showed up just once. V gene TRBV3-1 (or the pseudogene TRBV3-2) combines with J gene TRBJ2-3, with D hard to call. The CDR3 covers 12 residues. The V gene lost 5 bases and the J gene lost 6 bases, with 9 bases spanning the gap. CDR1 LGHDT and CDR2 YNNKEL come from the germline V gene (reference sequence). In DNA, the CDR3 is TGTGCCAGCAGCTTCGGTGGTGATACGCAGTATTTT. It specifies CASSFGGDTQYF.

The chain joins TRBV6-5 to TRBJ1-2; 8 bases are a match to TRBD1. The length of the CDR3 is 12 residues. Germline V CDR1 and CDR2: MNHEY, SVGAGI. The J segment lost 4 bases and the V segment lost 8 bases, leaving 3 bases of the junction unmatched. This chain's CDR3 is CASAGTGYGYTF. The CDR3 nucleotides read TGTGCCAGCGCCGGGACAGGCTATGGCTACACCTTC.

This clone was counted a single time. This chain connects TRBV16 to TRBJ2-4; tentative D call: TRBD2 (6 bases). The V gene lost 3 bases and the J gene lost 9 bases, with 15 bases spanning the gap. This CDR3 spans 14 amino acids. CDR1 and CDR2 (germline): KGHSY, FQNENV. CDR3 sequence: CASSHGGTDAIQYF. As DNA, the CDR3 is TGTGCCAGCAGCCATGGGGGGACCGATGCCATTCAGTACTTC.

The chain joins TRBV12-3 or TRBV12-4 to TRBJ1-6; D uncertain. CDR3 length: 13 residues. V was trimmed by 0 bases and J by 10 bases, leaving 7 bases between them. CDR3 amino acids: CASSLAGNSPLHF. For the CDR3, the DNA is TGTGCCAGCAGTTTAGCCGGGAACTCACCCCTCCACTTT.

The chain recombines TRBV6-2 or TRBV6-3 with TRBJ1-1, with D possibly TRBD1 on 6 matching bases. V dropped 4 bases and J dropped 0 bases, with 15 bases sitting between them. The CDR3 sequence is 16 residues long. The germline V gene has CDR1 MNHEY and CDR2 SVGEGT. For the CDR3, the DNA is TGTGCCAGCAGTTCGAAGACAGGCCCCATGAACACTGAAGCTTTCTTT. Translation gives CASSSKTGPMNTEAFF.

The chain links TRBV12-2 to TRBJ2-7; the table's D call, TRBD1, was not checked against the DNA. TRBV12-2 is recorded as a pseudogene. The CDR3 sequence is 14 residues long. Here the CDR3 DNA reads TGTGCAAGTCGCTCAGACAGGCAGGTAGGCGAGCAGTACTTC. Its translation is CASRSDRQVGEQYF.